A selection of T cell receptor beta chains follows, all from one sample in a study of blood T cell repertoires in COVID-19. TCRdb keeps only in-frame clones here, not all; method: immunoSEQ multiplex PCR. The sample lists under 300,000 clones, 65% to 85% seen once, with around 4.1% in the top ten. Source material: peripheral blood. These receptors originate from a woman between 40 and 50 years old with active or convalescent COVID-19. Both conserved end residues are part of each CDR3. The order of the fields is CDR3 protein, CDR3 DNA, D gene, V gene, clone size, J gene. The D gene is left open where the match is weak. The size of a clone is reported for some rows only, either as once, few or many, or as a class for expanded clones.

cdr3_aa: CASSYGVAGELFF
cdr3_nt: TGTGCCAGCAGTTATGGAGTGGCCGGGGAGCTGTTTTTT
d_call: -
v_call: TRBV28
clone_size: -
j_call: TRBJ2-2

cdr3_aa: CASRQGSQETQYF
cdr3_nt: TGCGCCAGCAGACAGGGGTCCCAAGAGACCCAGTACTTC
d_call: TRBD1
v_call: TRBV5-1
clone_size: -
j_call: TRBJ2-5

cdr3_aa: CASSRAGVNEKLFF
cdr3_nt: TGTGCCAGCAGTCGCGCAGGCGTTAATGAAAAACTGTTTTTT
d_call: -
v_call: TRBV4-2
clone_size: -
j_call: TRBJ1-4

cdr3_aa: CASSKDSFDEQYF
cdr3_nt: TGTGCCAGCTCAAAGGACAGTTTCGACGAGCAGTACTTC
d_call: -
v_call: TRBV18
clone_size: -
j_call: TRBJ2-7

cdr3_aa: CASSEAAAHGGYGYTF
cdr3_nt: TGTGCCAGCAGTGAAGCAGCGGCACATGGGGGGTATGGCTACACCTTC
d_call: -
v_call: TRBV6-1
clone_size: few
j_call: TRBJ1-2

cdr3_aa: CARSHPWGGGAAGELFF
cdr3_nt: TGTGCCCGCAGCCACCCCTGGGGCGGGGGGGCCGCCGGGGAGCTGTTTTTT
d_call: TRBD2
v_call: TRBV3-1/TRBV3-2
clone_size: -
j_call: TRBJ2-2

cdr3_aa: CASSLSLDRANSPLHF
cdr3_nt: TGTGCCAGCAGCCTTTCGTTGGACAGGGCCAATTCACCCCTCCACTTT
d_call: TRBD1
v_call: TRBV5-5
clone_size: -
j_call: TRBJ1-6

cdr3_aa: CASSDSSGVTGELFF
cdr3_nt: TGTGCCAGCAGTGACTCTAGCGGAGTAACCGGGGAGCTGTTTTTT
d_call: TRBD2
v_call: TRBV2
clone_size: -
j_call: TRBJ2-2

cdr3_aa: CASSANPGNSGNTIYF
cdr3_nt: TGTGCCAGTAGTGCCAACCCAGGGAATTCTGGAAACACCATATATTTT
d_call: -
v_call: TRBV19
clone_size: -
j_call: TRBJ1-3

cdr3_aa: CAWRSGRGGPDTQYF
cdr3_nt: TGTGCCTGGCGCTCGGGGCGGGGGGGCCCAGATACGCAGTATTTT
d_call: TRBD2
v_call: TRBV30
clone_size: -
j_call: TRBJ2-3

cdr3_aa: CASSKDWGDTQYF
cdr3_nt: TGTGCCAGCAGCAAGGACTGGGGAGATACGCAGTATTTT
d_call: -
v_call: TRBV7-2
clone_size: -
j_call: TRBJ2-3

cdr3_aa: CASSSHRVDGYTF
cdr3_nt: TGCGCCAGCAGTTCCCACAGGGTCGATGGCTACACCTTC
d_call: -
v_call: TRBV4-1
clone_size: -
j_call: TRBJ1-2

cdr3_aa: CASSQAGIGSQPQHF
cdr3_nt: TGCGCCAGCAGCCAAGCAGGGATCGGAAGTCAGCCCCAGCATTTT
d_call: -
v_call: TRBV4-1
clone_size: -
j_call: TRBJ1-5

cdr3_aa: CAWIYGRGTEAFF
cdr3_nt: TGTGCCTGGATCTATGGGCGGGGGACTGAAGCTTTCTTT
d_call: -
v_call: TRBV30
clone_size: -
j_call: TRBJ1-1

cdr3_aa: CASTETVAPQPQHF
cdr3_nt: TGTGCCAGCACCGAGACAGTGGCCCCCCAGCCCCAGCATTTT
d_call: -
v_call: TRBV6-5
clone_size: -
j_call: TRBJ1-5

cdr3_aa: CASSGRRLSYGYTF
cdr3_nt: TGTGCCAGCAGTGGAAGAAGACTATCCTATGGCTACACCTTC
d_call: -
v_call: TRBV2
clone_size: once
j_call: TRBJ1-2